This TCR beta chain was identified during a study of Ad26.COV2.S vaccination and SARS-CoV-2 variants. Study background: Intramuscular Ad26.COV2.S at 5x10^10 or 1x10^11 viral particles.

Study-level results: Vaccine and placebo recipients had similar non-spike TCR breadth. Recipients given vaccine exceeded placebo recipients in spike-specific TCR breadth.

The data were produced by immunoSEQ multiplex PCR, yet TCRdb's version contains in-frame clones alone and is incomplete. This table holds over 400,000 clones, around 92% found once. Notes on this clone: The antigen is unknown.

V was pared by 7 bases and J by 2 bases, with 4 bases of the junction left unmatched. This CDR3 contains 14 residues. Germline V gene lookup returns CDR1 SNHLY and CDR2 FYNNEI. Treatment: around 19 received Ad26.COV2.S at low or high dose, single or two shots; several received placebo; per-sample allocation not given. All samples were drawn on day 63, counting from the first vaccine or placebo injection. An adult donor aged 18-55 years was enrolled in Boston. The clonotype comes from a person between 18 and 65 years old who received the Ad26.COV2.S COVID-19 vaccine or a placebo. This sequence joins TRBV2 and TRBJ2-3; 9 positions agree with TRBD2. The sample here was peripheral blood, taken in a trial of Ad26.COV2.S vaccine versus placebo. The CDR3 bases are TGTGCCAGCAAACCGGGACTAGCCACAGATACGCAGTATTTT. It encodes CASKPGLATDTQYF. The variable domain in full, completed from reference TRBV2 and TRBJ2-3, reads EPEVTQTPSHQVTQMGQEVILRCVPISNHLYFYWYRQILGQKVEFLVSFYNNEISEKSEIFDDQFSVERPDGSNFTLKIRSTKLEDSAMYFCASKPGLATDTQYFGPGTRLTVL.